This T cell receptor (beta chain) comes out of a study of radiotherapy plus CTLA-4 blockade in lung cancer. In the study overall: Objective responses occurred in 15% to 20% of patients; roughly 30% had disease control.

This CDR3 comprises 14 residues. The V end was cut by 1 base, the J end by 0 bases, with 7 bases between. CDR1 MNHNS and CDR2 SASEGT come from the germline V gene. Assay: immunoSEQ multiplex PCR; the TCRdb copy retains only in-frame clones and omits some. Seen here are 70,000 to 100,000 clones, around 85% observed once, and the top ten hold around 2%. The V call is TRBV6-1, the J call TRBJ2-7; D is uncertain. This clonotype was obtained from a human donor with non-small cell lung cancer who had a partial response to radiotherapy plus ipilimumab. This specimen was peripheral blood, taken from a patient treated with radiotherapy plus ipilimumab. As DNA, the CDR3 is TGTGCCAGCAGTGAAGGTGGCATCTCCTACGAGCAGTACTTC. Protein: CASSEGGISYEQYF.